The subject of this entry is one TCR beta chain. The CDR3 is made up of 15 amino acids. The germline gives CDR1 SGHVS, CDR2 FQNEAQ. Trimming cost V 4 bases and J 4 bases; bases outside gene matches: 10. The sample belongs to a study of TIL therapy for anti-PD-1-resistant metastatic lung cancer. The immunoSEQ assay was v3. Libraries were prepared by immunoSEQ multiplex PCR; TCRdb keeps only in-frame clonotypes and omits some of them. The table lists 50,000 or so clones, 70% to 85% of them singletons. Time point indicated: pre-treatment sample, taken before nivolumab and TIL therapy. Sequenced here: blood, sampled at baseline. This TCR derives from a woman aged 25-85 years with non-small cell lung cancer. The chain couples TRBV7-8 to TRBJ2-7; TRBD2 agrees at 7 bases. The DNA for the CDR3 is TGTGCCAGCAGCTCAAACGCAGGGCGGGGGTACGAGCAGTACTTC. Translation: CASSSNAGRGYEQYF.